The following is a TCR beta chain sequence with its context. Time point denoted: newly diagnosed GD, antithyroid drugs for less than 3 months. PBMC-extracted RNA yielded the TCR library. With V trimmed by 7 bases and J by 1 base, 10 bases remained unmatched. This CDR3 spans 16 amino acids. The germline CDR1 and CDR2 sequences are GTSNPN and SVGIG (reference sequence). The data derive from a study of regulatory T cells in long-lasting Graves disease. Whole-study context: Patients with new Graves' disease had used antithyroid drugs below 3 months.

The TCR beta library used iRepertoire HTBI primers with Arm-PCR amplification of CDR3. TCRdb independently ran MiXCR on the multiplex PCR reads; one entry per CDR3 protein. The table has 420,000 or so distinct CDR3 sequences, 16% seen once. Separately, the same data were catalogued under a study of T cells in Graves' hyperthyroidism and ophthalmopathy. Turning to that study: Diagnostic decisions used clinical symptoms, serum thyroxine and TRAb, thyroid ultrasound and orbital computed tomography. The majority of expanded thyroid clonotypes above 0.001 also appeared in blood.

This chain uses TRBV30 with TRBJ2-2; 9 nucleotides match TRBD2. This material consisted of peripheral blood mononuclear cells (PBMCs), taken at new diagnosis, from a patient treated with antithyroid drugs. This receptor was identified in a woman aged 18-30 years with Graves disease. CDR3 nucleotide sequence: TGTGCCTATTACTTCTATAGCGGGAGGAACACCGGGGAGCTGTTTTTT. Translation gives CAYYFYSGRNTGELFF. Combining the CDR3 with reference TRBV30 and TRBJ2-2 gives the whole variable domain SQTIHQWPATLVQPVGSPLSLECTVEGTSNPNLYWYRQAAGRGLQLLFYSVGIGQISSEVPQNLSASRPQDRQFILSSKKLLLSDSGFYLCAYYFYSGRNTGELFFGEGSRLTVL.